Below, 7 T cell receptor beta chains from the same sample are listed, as sequenced in a study of cytomegalovirus exposure and HLA in healthy donors. The PCR was carried out with 60 Vbeta primers and 13 Jbeta primers. Only in-frame clones appear in the TCRdb table, and some are missing; sequencing was by immunoSEQ multiplex PCR. The top ten clones hold around 1.2% of a sample with 100,000 or so clones, about 69% of them seen once. The sequenced material came from PBMCs. These receptors came from a man in his forties or fifties in good health and CMV-seronegative.

This clone has just one count. The chain combines TRBV19 with TRBJ2-7; TRBD1 matches 9 bases. CDR3 length: 17 amino acids. The germline gives CDR1 LNHDA, CDR2 SQIVND (reference sequence). The J segment lost 5 bases and the V segment lost 1 base, leaving 12 bases of the junction unmatched. CDR3 protein: CASSIVRTRDRDNEQYF. The CDR3 nucleotides are TGTGCCAGTAGTATAGTCCGTACCCGGGACAGGGATAACGAGCAGTACTTC.

The V and J genes are TRBV10-3 and TRBJ2-2; 8 bases match TRBD2. Germline assignment: CDR1 ENHRY and CDR2 SYGVKD. The CDR3 length is 16 residues. V was clipped by 6 bases and J by 1 base; unmatched bases: 7. Here the CDR3 DNA reads TGTGCCATCAGGGAACAGCTAGCGGGGAACACCGGGGAGCTGTTTTTT. This sequence encodes CAIREQLAGNTGELFF.

The V call is TRBV28, the J call TRBJ1-5, with 7 bases aligning to TRBD1. V lost 7 bases to trimming and J lost 1 base; unmatched junction nucleotides: 13. The CDR3 has 17 amino acids. The V gene's germline CDR1 is MDHEN and CDR2 SYDVKM. This CDR3 is CASTLRRGPWSNQPQHF. The CDR3 DNA reads TGTGCCAGCACCCTTCGAAGGGGGCCGTGGAGCAATCAGCCCCAGCATTTT.

This sequence joins TRBV9 and TRBJ2-3; TRBD2 aligns across 8 bases. The CDR3 runs 16 residues. Germline CDR1 and CDR2: SGDLS and YYNGEE. J was trimmed by 4 bases and V by 2 bases; bases with no gene match: 9. CDR3 amino acids: CASSVGTRGNPDTQYF. The CDR3 region has the DNA TGTGCCAGCAGCGTGGGGACTAGAGGCAATCCAGATACGCAGTATTTT.

The chain carries TRBV14 and TRBJ2-1, with 7 bases lining up with TRBD2. The CDR3 length is 16 residues. V dropped 0 bases and J dropped 5; count of bases not matched to a gene: 7. Germline assignment: CDR1 SGHDN and CDR2 FVKESK. DNA of the CDR3: TGTGCCAGCAGCCAAGATGCCCTAGCGGAAAACAATGAGCAGTTCTTC. Amino acid sequence: CASSQDALAENNEQFF.

This chain connects TRBV19 to TRBJ2-1; 13 bases map to TRBD2. The CDR3 runs to 15 residues. Germline CDR1 reads LNHDA; CDR2 reads SQIVND (reference sequence). Germline trimming cut 6 bases from V and 2 bases from J; bases unmatched to any gene: 1. The CDR3 loop is CASRGLAGTYNEQFF. Written as DNA, the CDR3 is TGTGCCAGTAGGGGACTAGCGGGGACCTACAATGAGCAGTTCTTC.

The chain couples TRBV6-6 to TRBJ1-4; tentative D call: TRBD1 (6 bases). Between the trimmed V and J ends, which lost 8 bases and 8 bases, there was a span of 9 bases. Germline values: CDR1 MNHNY, CDR2 SVGAGI (reference sequence). The CDR3 consists of 11 residues. The CDR3 is CASSRGEKLFF. The CDR3 DNA sequence: TGTGCCAGCTCGAGGGGGGAAAAACTGTTTTTT.